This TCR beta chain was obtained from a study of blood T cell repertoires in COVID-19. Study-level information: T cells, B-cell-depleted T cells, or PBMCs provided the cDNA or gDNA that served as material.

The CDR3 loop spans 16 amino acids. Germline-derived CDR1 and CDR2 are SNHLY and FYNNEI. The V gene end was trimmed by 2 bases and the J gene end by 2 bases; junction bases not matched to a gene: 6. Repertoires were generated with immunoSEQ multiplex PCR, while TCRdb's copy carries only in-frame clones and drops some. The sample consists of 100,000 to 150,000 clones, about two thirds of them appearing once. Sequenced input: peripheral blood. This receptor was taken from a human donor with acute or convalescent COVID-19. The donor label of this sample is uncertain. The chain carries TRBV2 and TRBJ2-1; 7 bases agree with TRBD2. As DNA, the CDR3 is TGTGCCAGCAGTGAAAGCGCCGGGGGGACCTACAATGAGCAGTTCTTC. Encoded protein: CASSESAGGTYNEQFF.